A single sample is the source of the 14 T cell receptor beta chains below, sequenced in a study of CD8+CD57+ T cells in acquired aplastic anemia. Profiling that covered TCR beta VDJ and CDR3 relied on genomic DNA as its template. TCRdb used MiXCR to reprocess the reads, holding one entry per CDR3 protein. The data show about 190,000 distinct CDR3 sequences, 50% to 55% seen once. Sequencing was carried out using sorted CD4+, CD8+, or CD8+CD57+ T cells (not recorded which) from PBMCs. The receptor source for this set is a human donor in good health, serving as a control.

This clonotype was detected once. The J gene is TRBJ1-2, the V gene TRBV7-9, with D possibly matching TRBD1 (6 bases). From germline, CDR1 is SEHNR and CDR2 FQNEAQ (reference sequence). CDR3 size: 13 residues. V lost 3 bases and J 4 bases, leaving 9 bases between the germline ends. For the CDR3, the DNA is TGTGCCAGCAGCTTTAGGACAGCCTATGGCTACACCTTC. Translating it yields CASSFRTAYGYTF.

In this sample, this clonotype turned up many times. V gene TRBV6-1 combines with J gene TRBJ1-4; D perhaps matches TRBD1 (5 bases). Trimming removed 2 bases from V and 8 bases from J, with 9 bases in between. The CDR3 runs to 13 residues. The germline V gene has CDR1 MNHNS and CDR2 SASEGT. The CDR3 protein is CASSEYWGEKLFF. The CDR3, as DNA: TGTGCCAGCAGTGAATATTGGGGGGAAAAACTGTTTTTT.

As concerns this clonotype: The conserved phenylalanine or tryptophan normally closing the CDR3 is absent here, so this likely arose from a read error. V is TRBV7-2 and J is TRBJ1-6; D is unresolved. Germline loops: CDR1 SGHTA, CDR2 FQGNSA. The CDR3 length is 12 residues. V was cut by 2 bases and J by 10 bases, with 6 bases left in between. Written as DNA, the CDR3 is TGTGCCAGCAGCTTAATAAGGTCACCCCTCCACTCT. Its translation is CASSLIRSPLHS.

This clonotype was seen a handful of times. This chain joins TRBV7-2 and TRBJ2-7, with D perhaps TRBD2 (5 bases). Trimming took off 7 bases at V and 4 bases at J, with 14 bases between the two ends. Germline V gene data show CDR1 as SGHTA and CDR2 as FQGNSA. The CDR3 has 13 amino acids. The CDR3 reads CASNSFSGYEQYF. The CDR3 region has the DNA TGTGCCAGCAACTCATTTTCGGGATACGAGCAGTACTTC.

The rearrangement joins TRBV7-2 to TRBJ2-3; D may be TRBD1 (6 bases). Trimming shortened V by 3 bases and J by 0 bases, and 19 bases separated the two germline ends. This CDR3 comprises 18 residues. Germline-derived CDR1 and CDR2 are SGHTA and FQGNSA. In DNA form, the CDR3 reads TGTGCCAGCAGCTTTAGCAGGGGAAACGGACTTAGCACAGATACGCAGTATTTT. It translates to CASSFSRGNGLSTDTQYF.

The rearrangement links TRBV7-9 to TRBJ2-7, with 8 bases aligning to TRBD1. After removal of 5 bases from V and 2 bases from J, the junction contained 5 bases not matched to a gene. There are 14 residues in the CDR3. CDR1 is SEHNR, CDR2 FQNEAQ, per germline (reference sequence). The CDR3 coding sequence is TGTGCCAGCAGCAGACAGGGGACAACCTACGAGCAGTACTTC. It encodes CASSRQGTTYEQYF. The whole variable domain, remainder taken from reference TRBV7-9 and TRBJ2-7, is DTGVSQNPRHKITKRGQNVTFRCDPISEHNRLYWYRQTLGQGPEFLTYFQNEAQLEKSRLLSDRFSAERPKGSFSTLEIQRTEQGDSAMYLCASSRQGTTYEQYFGPGTRLTVT.

The chain combines TRBV28 with TRBJ1-1; D gene unclear. V was clipped by 2 bases and J by 0 bases, with 16 bases between them. There are 17 residues in the CDR3. CDR1 MDHEN and CDR2 SYDVKM come from the germline V gene. The CDR3 loop is CASSLTNPAGVNTEAFF. As DNA, the CDR3 is TGTGCCAGCAGTTTAACAAACCCCGCGGGCGTGAACACTGAAGCTTTCTTT.

The gene calls are TRBV7-2 and TRBJ1-2; D is uncertain. The V and J ends lost 6 bases and 2 bases respectively, with 19 bases between them. This CDR3 has 16 residues. Germline V gives CDR1 SGHTA, CDR2 FQGNSA. As DNA, the CDR3 is TGTGCCAGCAGACCGATTGGCGCAGCTTTAAACTATGGCTACACCTTC. Its translation: CASRPIGAALNYGYTF. Supplemented by reference TRBV7-2 and TRBJ1-2, the full variable domain reads GAGVSQSPSNKVTEKGKDVELRCDPISGHTALYWYRQSLGQGLEFLIYFQGNSAPDKSGLPSDRFSAERTGGSVSTLTIQRTQQEDSAVYLCASRPIGAALNYGYTFGSGTRLTVV.

Ten or more counts support this clonotype. This chain connects TRBV6-1 to TRBJ1-2, with D maybe TRBD1 (5 bases). Trimming stripped 7 bases from V and 4 bases from J, with 13 bases between. CDR3 length equals 13 residues. In germline, CDR1 is MNHNS, CDR2 SASEGT. The CDR3 DNA reads as TGTGCCAGCAAGACAGAAGTATTCTATGGCTACACCTTC. Translating gives CASKTEVFYGYTF.

The rearrangement uses TRBV20-1 and TRBJ2-7; the D gene is possibly TRBD1 (6 bases). The CDR3 covers 14 residues. Germline assignment: CDR1 DFQATT and CDR2 SNEGSKA (reference sequence). With 5 bases removed from V and 7 bases from J, the gap between germline ends came to 21 bases. CDR3 DNA: TGCAGTGCTCCCGAGGGGGATAGGAAAGGGGAGCAGTACTTC. It yields the protein CSAPEGDRKGEQYF.

The V and J genes are TRBV7-9 and TRBJ1-1; D ambiguous. The CDR3 loop spans 15 amino acids. Germline CDR1 reads SEHNR; CDR2 reads FQNEAQ (reference sequence). Deletions cut 3 bases from V and 1 base from J, with 12 bases between. The CDR3 sequence is CASSFIAQKNTEAFF. As DNA, the CDR3 is TGTGCCAGCAGCTTTATAGCGCAGAAGAACACTGAAGCTTTCTTT. Supplemented by reference TRBV7-9 and TRBJ1-1, the full variable domain reads DTGVSQNPRHKITKRGQNVTFRCDPISEHNRLYWYRQTLGQGPEFLTYFQNEAQLEKSRLLSDRFSAERPKGSFSTLEIQRTEQGDSAMYLCASSFIAQKNTEAFFGQGTRLTVV.

The sample holds many counts of this clonotype. The chain uses TRBV20-1 and TRBJ1-2, with D tentatively TRBD1 (6 bases). The CDR3 has 16 amino acids. CDR1 is DFQATT, CDR2 SNEGSKA, per germline (reference sequence). Trimming pared 6 bases from V and 0 bases from J, leaving 20 bases between. This CDR3 is CSAKRIGDISNYGYTF. The DNA for the CDR3 is TGCAGTGCCAAGAGAATTGGGGACATTTCTAACTATGGCTACACCTTC.

The genes are TRBV24-1 and TRBJ1-1; TRBD1 matches 7 bases. The V gene's germline CDR1 is KGHDR and CDR2 SFDVKD. This CDR3 comprises 14 residues. V was clipped by 3 bases and J by 4 bases; unmatched bases: 4. DNA for the CDR3: TGTGCCACCAGTGATCGACAGGGAAGCACTGAAGCTTTCTTT. Translating gives CATSDRQGSTEAFF.

This rearrangement joins TRBV5-1 to TRBJ1-1, with a weak D call TRBD1 (5 bases). Germline-derived CDR1 and CDR2 are SGHRS and YFSETQ. The CDR3 runs to 13 residues. V shed 4 bases and J shed 4 bases, with 11 bases lying between them. The DNA for the CDR3 is TGCGCCAGCAGCCAGGACAAGGTCACTGAAGCTTTCTTT. Residues: CASSQDKVTEAFF.